The following is a TCR beta chain sequence with its context. No antigen is known for it. The sample comes from a study of T cell repertoires in cytomegalovirus infection. Study-wide background: Through public TCR beta signatures, both CMV infection and matching HLA type were indicated. General study findings and limits: In two of eight donors, the top clonotype was HLA-C-restricted CMV-specific. CMV carriers with the relevant HLA were identified by cumulative public TCR beta family frequency.

TCRdb itself ran the reads through MiXCR, one entry per CDR3 protein. The sample yields 85,000 to 130,000 distinct CDR3 sequences, 23% seen once. There are 12 residues in the CDR3. The germline V gene has CDR1 DFQATT and CDR2 SNEGSKA (reference sequence). Trimming pared 0 bases from V and 10 bases from J, leaving 10 bases between. The clonotype originates from a human donor in good health (CMV status not recorded). Some clones in this sample may be carry-over from other donors' samples. The sample taken for sequencing was CD8+ T cells from PBMCs. This sequence joins TRBV20-1 and TRBJ2-1; D gene uncertain. CDR3 DNA: TGCAGTGCTAGAGAGACTGGGCGAGAGCAGTTCTTC. It translates to CSARETGREQFF.